The rows below give T cell receptor beta chains drawn from one sample of a study of T-cell reconstitution after alpha-beta-depleted transplantation in children. TCRdb redid the calling of the PCR reads with MiXCR, one entry per CDR3 protein. The table shows some 500,000 distinct CDR3 sequences, with about a sixth occurring only once. Material: PBMCs from the stem cell graft donor, obtained from the stem cell graft. These receptors were collected from a human donor who donated a stem cell graft to a child with acute lymphoblastic leukemia. Both conserved end residues are part of each CDR3. D genes are given only for firm matches. Not all rows give a size; the values are once, few, many and, for expanded clones, a class.

V gene	D gene	clone size	J gene	CDR3 protein	CDR3 DNA
TRBV7-2	TRBD2	few	TRBJ2-7	CASSLLSTSKYF	TGTGCCAGCAGCTTACTGTCGACTAGCAAGTACTTC
TRBV10-3	-	few	TRBJ2-5	CAISGGSQETQYF	TGTGCCATCAGTGGCGGCAGCCAAGAGACCCAGTACTTC
TRBV15	-	few	TRBJ2-7	CATSRGFGEQYF	TGTGCCACCAGCAGGGGTTTTGGGGAGCAGTACTTC
TRBV9	-	-	TRBJ2-3	CASSVGERVMTDTQYF	TGTGCCAGCAGCGTAGGTGAGCGGGTAATGACAGATACGCAGTATTTT
TRBV7-9	TRBD2	few	TRBJ2-1	CASSPGLAGGEQFF	TGTGCCAGCAGCCCCGGACTAGCGGGCGGGGAGCAGTTCTTC
TRBV5-5	-	-	TRBJ2-7	CASSLFTATGYEQYF	TGTGCCAGCAGCTTGTTTACAGCCACCGGGTACGAGCAGTACTTC
TRBV5-1	-	-	TRBJ1-1	CASSFGGSEAFF	TGCGCCAGCAGCTTTGGAGGATCTGAAGCTTTCTTT
TRBV4-2	-	few	TRBJ1-4	CASSQGRGGEKLFF	TGTGCCAGCAGCCAAGGTAGGGGTGGTGAAAAACTGTTTTTT
TRBV13	-	-	TRBJ2-7	CASSLRYSYEQYF	TGTGCCAGCAGCTTGAGGTACTCCTACGAGCAGTACTTC
TRBV29-1	TRBD2	few	TRBJ2-1	CSVLILAGADNEQFF	TGCAGCGTCCTCATCTTAGCGGGAGCGGACAATGAGCAGTTCTTC
TRBV12-3/TRBV12-4	-	-	TRBJ1-4	CASSLEDSYEKLFF	TGTGCCAGCAGTTTAGAGGACAGTTATGAAAAACTGTTTTTT
TRBV15	TRBD2	-	TRBJ2-1	CATSRRTSGRNEQFF	TGTGCCACCAGCAGACGGACTAGCGGGAGGAATGAGCAGTTCTTC
TRBV7-9	-	few	TRBJ2-5	CASSFSGPGVETQYF	TGTGCCAGCAGCTTCAGCGGTCCGGGGGTAGAGACCCAGTACTTC
TRBV12-3/TRBV12-4	TRBD2	few	TRBJ2-3	CASSLRLAPSTDTQYF	TGTGCCAGCAGTCTCCGACTAGCCCCCAGCACAGATACGCAGTATTTT
TRBV3-1	TRBD1	many	TRBJ2-7	CASSPGTGRYEQYF	TGTGCCAGCAGCCCGGGGACAGGGAGATACGAGCAGTACTTC
TRBV29-1	-	-	TRBJ2-7	CSVVIWDSSYEQYF	TGCAGCGTTGTTATTTGGGACTCCTCCTACGAGCAGTACTTC
TRBV7-9	TRBD1	few	TRBJ1-1	CASSLGAGGLIEAFF	TGTGCCAGCAGCCTTGGGGCAGGGGGGCTTATTGAAGCTTTCTTT
TRBV5-1	-	-	TRBJ1-4	CASTKTGTPEKLFF	TGCGCCAGCACCAAGACCGGGACGCCCGAAAAACTGTTTTTT
TRBV19	-	few	TRBJ1-2	CASSTGLHGYTF	TGTGCCAGTAGTACAGGGTTACATGGCTACACCTTC
TRBV12-3/TRBV12-4	TRBD1	few	TRBJ2-7	CASTLTPGQGWNEQYF	TGTGCCAGCACCCTCACCCCGGGACAGGGGTGGAACGAGCAGTACTTC
TRBV9	-	few	TRBJ1-2	CASSATLKPTWVGYTF	TGTGCCAGCAGCGCGACCCTAAAACCCACCTGGGTTGGCTACACCTTC
TRBV5-1	-	-	TRBJ2-5	CASSLIGERETQYF	TGCGCCAGCAGCTTAATCGGGGAGAGGGAGACCCAGTACTTC
TRBV29-1	TRBD1	-	TRBJ1-4	CSVGQVFEKLFF	TGCAGCGTCGGACAGGTTTTTGAAAAACTGTTTTTT
TRBV24-1	TRBD2	-	TRBJ2-1	CATSELTSGRSYNEQFF	TGTGCCACCAGTGAATTGACTAGCGGAAGATCCTACAATGAGCAGTTCTTC
TRBV20-1	TRBD2	-	TRBJ2-1	CSARATSIDEQFF	TGCAGTGCTAGGGCGACTAGCATCGATGAGCAGTTCTTC
TRBV29-1	TRBD2	few	TRBJ2-1	CSVTEGAGGYNEQFF	TGCAGCGTTACCGAGGGAGCGGGAGGCTACAATGAGCAGTTCTTC
TRBV5-1	TRBD2	-	TRBJ2-1	CATKAGGLYENEQFF	TGCGCCACCAAAGCGGGAGGGCTCTATGAAAATGAGCAGTTCTTC
TRBV11-2	-	-	TRBJ1-2	CASSLYGGQKGYTF	TGTGCCAGCAGCTTATATGGGGGGCAGAAGGGCTACACCTTC
TRBV4-1	-	-	TRBJ2-7	CASTPVRGTYRELGQYF	TGCGCCAGCACCCCGGTGAGAGGGACATACCGAGAGCTCGGGCAGTACTTC
TRBV6-1	-	many	TRBJ2-2	CASSRQGGTGELFF	TGTGCCAGCAGTCGACAGGGAGGAACCGGGGAGCTGTTTTTT
TRBV27	TRBD1	-	TRBJ2-1	CASSIHPGQGINEQFF	TGTGCCAGCAGTATACATCCGGGACAGGGGATCAATGAGCAGTTCTTC
TRBV5-1	TRBD1	few	TRBJ1-1	CASSLWDRGLTEAFF	TGCGCCAGCAGCTTGTGGGACAGGGGGCTCACTGAAGCTTTCTTT
TRBV5-1	TRBD1	-	TRBJ2-5	CASSLGQGADIDETQYF	TGCGCCAGCAGCTTGGGACAGGGGGCGGATATAGACGAGACCCAGTACTTC
TRBV11-3	TRBD2	-	TRBJ2-1	CASSLRESYNEQFF	TGTGCCAGCAGCTTGCGGGAGTCCTACAATGAGCAGTTCTTC
TRBV5-1	-	few	TRBJ2-5	CASSPHRQETQYF	TGCGCCAGCAGCCCCCATCGACAAGAGACCCAGTACTTC
TRBV5-1	-	-	TRBJ1-1	CASSLDWYTEAFF	TGCGCCAGCAGCTTAGATTGGTACACTGAAGCTTTCTTT
TRBV5-6	-	few	TRBJ2-1	CASSFGPNRIGSYNEQFF	TGTGCCAGCAGCTTTGGCCCCAACAGAATCGGCTCCTACAATGAGCAGTTCTTC
TRBV20-1	-	-	TRBJ2-1	CSARGDLPPYNEQFF	TGCAGTGCTAGAGGCGACCTGCCCCCCTACAATGAGCAGTTCTTC
TRBV19	-	-	TRBJ2-1	CASSNRLLEQFF	TGTGCCAGTAGTAATAGACTCCTTGAGCAGTTCTTC
TRBV3-1	-	-	TRBJ1-2	CASSQEGTDYGYTF	TGTGCCAGCAGCCAAGAAGGCACGGACTATGGCTACACCTTC
TRBV20-1	-	-	TRBJ2-7	CSARVRLPGQGSYEQYF	TGCAGTGCTAGAGTCCGTTTGCCAGGCCAAGGCTCCTACGAGCAGTACTTC
TRBV12-3/TRBV12-4	-	few	TRBJ2-5	CASTWTVQETQYF	TGTGCCAGCACCTGGACTGTCCAAGAGACCCAGTACTTC
TRBV18	-	-	TRBJ2-2	CASSPNDRNTGELFF	TGTGCCAGCTCACCTAACGACAGGAACACCGGGGAGCTGTTTTTT
TRBV7-9	TRBD2	few	TRBJ2-4	CASSLLAGAGNIQYF	TGTGCCAGCAGCTTACTAGCGGGAGCAGGAAACATTCAGTACTTC
TRBV2	-	few	TRBJ2-1	CASSDTTTPGVWDNEQFF	TGTGCCAGCAGTGACACCACCACTCCAGGGGTGTGGGACAATGAGCAGTTCTTC
TRBV27	-	-	TRBJ2-7	CASSPLIYTGHLYEQYF	TGTGCCAGCAGTCCTTTAATTTATACGGGACACCTGTACGAGCAGTACTTC
TRBV6-1	TRBD2	few	TRBJ2-3	CASSLSGRGNTQYF	TGTGCCAGCAGCCTTAGCGGGAGAGGAAATACGCAGTATTTT
TRBV13	-	-	TRBJ2-7	CASSFQRDTFYEQYF	TGTGCCAGCAGCTTTCAGAGGGACACGTTCTACGAGCAGTACTTC
TRBV20-1	-	few	TRBJ2-5	CSARGTEQETQYF	TGCAGTGCTAGAGGGACTGAGCAAGAGACCCAGTACTTC
TRBV20-1	-	few	TRBJ2-1	CSAIGPVLGNEQFF	TGCAGTGCGATCGGGCCCGTCCTAGGCAATGAGCAGTTCTTC
TRBV29-1	-	few	TRBJ2-2	CSVEGRQNTGELFF	TGCAGCGTCGAGGGACGCCAGAACACCGGGGAGCTGTTTTTT
TRBV2	-	few	TRBJ2-7	CASSDRVYYEQYF	TGTGCCAGCAGTGACAGGGTTTACTACGAGCAGTACTTC
TRBV7-3	-	-	TRBJ2-1	CASSLTVLEHEQFF	TGTGCCAGCAGCTTAACAGTTCTAGAGCATGAGCAGTTCTTC
TRBV25-1	-	-	TRBJ1-6	CASSDGQGTDNSPLHF	TGTGCCAGCAGTGACGGGCAGGGGACGGATAATTCACCCCTCCACTTT
TRBV27	-	few	TRBJ1-3	CASSLSGGPGNTIYF	TGTGCCAGCAGTTTATCCGGGGGGCCTGGAAACACCATATATTTT
TRBV19	-	-	TRBJ1-1	CASSISSLNTEAFF	TGTGCCAGTAGTATTAGCAGCCTAAACACTGAAGCTTTCTTT
TRBV5-1	-	-	TRBJ2-2	CASSLAGDRSTGELFF	TGCGCCAGCAGCTTGGCGGGAGACAGGTCCACCGGGGAGCTGTTTTTT
TRBV10-2	TRBD1	many	TRBJ2-7	CASSDYRGRVYEQYF	TGCGCCAGCAGTGACTACAGGGGGCGGGTCTACGAGCAGTACTTC
TRBV5-6	TRBD1	few	TRBJ2-7	CASSSTGTGGLEQYF	TGTGCCAGCAGCTCAACCGGGACAGGGGGTCTCGAGCAGTACTTC